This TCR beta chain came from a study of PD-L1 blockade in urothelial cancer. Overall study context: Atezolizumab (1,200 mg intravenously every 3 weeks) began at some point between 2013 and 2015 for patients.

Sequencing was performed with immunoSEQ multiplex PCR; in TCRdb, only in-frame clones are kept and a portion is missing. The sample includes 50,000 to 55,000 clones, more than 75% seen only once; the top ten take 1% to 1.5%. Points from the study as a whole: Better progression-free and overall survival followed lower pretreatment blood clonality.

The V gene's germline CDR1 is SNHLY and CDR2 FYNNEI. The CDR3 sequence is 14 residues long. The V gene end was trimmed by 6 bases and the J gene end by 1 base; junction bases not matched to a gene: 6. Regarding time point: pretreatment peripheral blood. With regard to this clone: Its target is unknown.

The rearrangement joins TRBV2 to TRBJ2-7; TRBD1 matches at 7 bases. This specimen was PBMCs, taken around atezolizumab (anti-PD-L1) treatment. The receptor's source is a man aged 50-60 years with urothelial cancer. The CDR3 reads CASSGRGTSYEQYF. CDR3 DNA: TGTGCCAGCAGCGGCAGGGGGACATCCTACGAGCAGTACTTC.